This TCR beta chain was found in a study of shared clonotypes between healthy human individuals. This clone has just one count. This specimen includes other DNA sequences encoding the same CDR3. This CDR3 is built from 13 residues. V lost 2 bases to trimming and J lost 1 base, with 6 bases between them. Germline CDR1 reads MNHEY; CDR2 reads SMNVEV (reference sequence). TCRdb keeps only in-frame clones here, not all; method: immunoSEQ multiplex PCR. The repertoire holds roughly 660,000 clones, with 90% as singletons. This receptor was taken from a young man in good health. Some clones in this sample may be carry-over from other donors' samples. Specimen: memory CD8+ T cells from PBMCs. Regarding subset: CD45RO+ cells pooled with CCR7-negative TemRA cells. The V and J genes are TRBV27 and TRBJ2-7, with D possibly matching TRBD2 (5 bases). As DNA, the CDR3 is TGTGCCAGCAGTTTACGGGGTTCCTACGAGCAGTACTTC. Translating it yields CASSLRGSYEQYF.